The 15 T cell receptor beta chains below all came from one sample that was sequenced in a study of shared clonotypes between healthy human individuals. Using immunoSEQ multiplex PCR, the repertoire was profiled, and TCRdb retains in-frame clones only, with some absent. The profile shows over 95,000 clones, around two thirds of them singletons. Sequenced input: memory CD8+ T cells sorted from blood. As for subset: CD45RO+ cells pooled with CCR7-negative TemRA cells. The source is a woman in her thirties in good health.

CDR3 sequence (DNA): TGTGCCAGTGTTACCGGGGGGGCCTACAATGAGCAGTTCTTC. Translating gives CASVTGGAYNEQFF. The chain carries TRBV19 and TRBJ2-1, with TRBD2 matching 8 bases. Per germline, CDR1 LNHDA and CDR2 SQIVND (reference sequence). V was pared by 8 bases and J by 2 bases, with 5 bases of the junction left unmatched. This CDR3 region has 14 residues.

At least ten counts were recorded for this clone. CDR3 residues: CASSIGWGQETQYF. The CDR3 bases are TGTGCCAGTAGTATCGGCTGGGGCCAAGAGACCCAGTACTTC. V is TRBV19 and J is TRBJ2-5; the D is unclear. V lost 3 bases to trimming and J lost 1 base, with 9 bases between them. Germline CDR1 and CDR2: LNHDA and SQIVND (reference sequence). There are 14 residues in the CDR3.

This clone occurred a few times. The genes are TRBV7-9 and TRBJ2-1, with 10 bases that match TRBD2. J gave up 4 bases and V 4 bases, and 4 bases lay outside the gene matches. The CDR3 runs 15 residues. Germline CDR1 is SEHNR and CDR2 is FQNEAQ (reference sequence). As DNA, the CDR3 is TGTGCCAGCAGCTCTACACTAGCGGGATACAATGAGCAGTTCTTC. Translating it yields CASSSTLAGYNEQFF. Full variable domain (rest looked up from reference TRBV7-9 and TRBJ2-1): DTGVSQNPRHKITKRGQNVTFRCDPISEHNRLYWYRQTLGQGPEFLTYFQNEAQLEKSRLLSDRFSAERPKGSFSTLEIQRTEQGDSAMYLCASSSTLAGYNEQFFGPGTRLTVL.

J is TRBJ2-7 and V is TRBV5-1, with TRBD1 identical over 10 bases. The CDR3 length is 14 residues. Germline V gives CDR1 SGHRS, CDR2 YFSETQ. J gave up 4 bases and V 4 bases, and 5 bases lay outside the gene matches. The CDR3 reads CASSTGQGRYEQYF. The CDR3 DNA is TGCGCCAGCAGCACGGGACAGGGGAGATACGAGCAGTACTTC.

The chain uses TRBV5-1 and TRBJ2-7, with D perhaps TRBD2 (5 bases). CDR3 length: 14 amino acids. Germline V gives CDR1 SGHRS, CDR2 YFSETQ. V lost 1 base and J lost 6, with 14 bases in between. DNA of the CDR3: TGCGCCAGCAGCTTGCGGGCAGTCGAGGGCGAGCAGTACTTC. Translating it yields CASSLRAVEGEQYF.

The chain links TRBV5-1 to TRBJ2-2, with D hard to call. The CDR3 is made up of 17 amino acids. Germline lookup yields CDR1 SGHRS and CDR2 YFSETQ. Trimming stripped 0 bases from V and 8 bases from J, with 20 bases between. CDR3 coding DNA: TGCGCCAGCAGCTTGGTGGTCAACAGCGCCGATAGGGGGGAGCTGTTTTTT. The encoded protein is CASSLVVNSADRGELFF.

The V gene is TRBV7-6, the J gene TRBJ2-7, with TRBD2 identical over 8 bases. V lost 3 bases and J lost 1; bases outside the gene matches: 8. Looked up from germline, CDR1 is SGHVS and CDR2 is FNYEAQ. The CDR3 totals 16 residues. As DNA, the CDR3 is TGTGCCAGCAGCTTGGCCGCTAGCGGGCCTTCCTACGAGCAGTACTTC. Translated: CASSLAASGPSYEQYF.

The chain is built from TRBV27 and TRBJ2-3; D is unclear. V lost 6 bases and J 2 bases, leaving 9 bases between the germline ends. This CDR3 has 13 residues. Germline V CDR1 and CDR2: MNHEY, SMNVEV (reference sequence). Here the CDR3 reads CASRRFLTDTQYF. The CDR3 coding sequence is TGTGCCAGCAGAAGGTTCCTCACAGATACGCAGTATTTT.

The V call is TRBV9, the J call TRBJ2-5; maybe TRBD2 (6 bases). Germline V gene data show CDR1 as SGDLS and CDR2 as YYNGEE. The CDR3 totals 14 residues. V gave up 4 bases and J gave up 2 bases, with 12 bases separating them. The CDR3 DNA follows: TGTGCCAGCAGCCTAGCCGGGACTCAAGAGACCCAGTACTTC. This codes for CASSLAGTQETQYF.

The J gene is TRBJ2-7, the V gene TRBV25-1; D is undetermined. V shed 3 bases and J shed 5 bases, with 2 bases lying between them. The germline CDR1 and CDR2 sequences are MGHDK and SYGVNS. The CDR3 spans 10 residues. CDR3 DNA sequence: TGTGCCAGCAGTGACCACGAGCAGTACTTC. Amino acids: CASSDHEQYF.

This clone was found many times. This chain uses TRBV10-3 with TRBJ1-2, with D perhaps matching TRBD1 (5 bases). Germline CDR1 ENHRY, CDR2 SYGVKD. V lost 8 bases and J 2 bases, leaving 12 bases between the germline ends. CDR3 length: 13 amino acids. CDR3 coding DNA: TGTGCCATCGCGGAGCGGGACAACTATGGCTACACCTTC. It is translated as CAIAERDNYGYTF.

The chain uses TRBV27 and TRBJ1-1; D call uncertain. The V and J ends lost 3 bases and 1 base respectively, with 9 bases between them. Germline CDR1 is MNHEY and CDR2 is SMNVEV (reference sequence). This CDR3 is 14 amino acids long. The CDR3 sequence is CASSFIGWNTEAFF. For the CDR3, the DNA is TGTGCCAGCAGTTTTATTGGATGGAACACTGAAGCTTTCTTT.

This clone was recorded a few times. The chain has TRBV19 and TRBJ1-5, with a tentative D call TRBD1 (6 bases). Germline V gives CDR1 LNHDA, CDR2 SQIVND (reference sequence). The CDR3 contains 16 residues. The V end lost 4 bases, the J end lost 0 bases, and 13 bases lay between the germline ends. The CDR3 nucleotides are TGTGCCAGTAGTACTTGGACAGAGCCTAGCAATCAGCCCCAGCATTTT. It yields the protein CASSTWTEPSNQPQHF.

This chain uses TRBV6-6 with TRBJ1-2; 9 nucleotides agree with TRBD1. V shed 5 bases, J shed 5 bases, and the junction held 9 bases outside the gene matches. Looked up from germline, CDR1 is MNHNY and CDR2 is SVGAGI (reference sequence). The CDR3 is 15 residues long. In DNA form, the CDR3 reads TGTGCCAGCAGTCCCACAGGGGGCGGAGGGTATGGCTACACCTTC. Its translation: CASSPTGGGGYGYTF.

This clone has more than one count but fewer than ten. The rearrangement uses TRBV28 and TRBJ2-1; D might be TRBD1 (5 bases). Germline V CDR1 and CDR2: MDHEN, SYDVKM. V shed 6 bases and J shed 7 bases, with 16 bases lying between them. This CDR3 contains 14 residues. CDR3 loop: CASRPQGMLNEQFF. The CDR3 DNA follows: TGTGCCAGCAGGCCCCAGGGTATGTTGAATGAGCAGTTCTTC.